This T cell receptor beta chain is drawn from a study of T-cell memory formation after mild COVID-19. Overall study findings and caveats: Cross-reactive memory appears to have joined, as suggested by some responding clones showing up in pre-infection memory. CD4+ clones that contracted lay mainly in CM and EM; CD8+ ones lay in EMRA.

Germline CDR1 reads SEHNR; CDR2 reads FQNEAQ (reference sequence). CDR3 size: 15 residues. J gave up 5 bases and V 5 bases, and 7 bases lay outside the gene matches. Using constant-segment primers, 5'RACE produced TCR alpha and TCR beta cDNA libraries carrying sample barcodes and UMIs. TCRdb reanalysed the 5' RACE reads using MiXCR and keeps one entry per CDR3 protein. The table has approximately 110,000 distinct CDR3 sequences, 20% to 25% seen once. This clonotype appeared a few times. Its specificity is unknown. The receptor was derived from a man younger than 35 who had mild COVID-19 (a few samples of this study predate the infection). Cell type and time point are not known. Sequencing was done on a sample of PBMCs or a T cell subset sorted from them (not recorded which). The chain recombines TRBV7-9 with TRBJ2-7; 12 bases agree with TRBD2. The CDR3 here is CASSKLAGGVDEQYV. For the CDR3, the DNA is TGTGCCAGCAGCAAACTAGCGGGGGGTGTCGACGAGCAGTACGTC.